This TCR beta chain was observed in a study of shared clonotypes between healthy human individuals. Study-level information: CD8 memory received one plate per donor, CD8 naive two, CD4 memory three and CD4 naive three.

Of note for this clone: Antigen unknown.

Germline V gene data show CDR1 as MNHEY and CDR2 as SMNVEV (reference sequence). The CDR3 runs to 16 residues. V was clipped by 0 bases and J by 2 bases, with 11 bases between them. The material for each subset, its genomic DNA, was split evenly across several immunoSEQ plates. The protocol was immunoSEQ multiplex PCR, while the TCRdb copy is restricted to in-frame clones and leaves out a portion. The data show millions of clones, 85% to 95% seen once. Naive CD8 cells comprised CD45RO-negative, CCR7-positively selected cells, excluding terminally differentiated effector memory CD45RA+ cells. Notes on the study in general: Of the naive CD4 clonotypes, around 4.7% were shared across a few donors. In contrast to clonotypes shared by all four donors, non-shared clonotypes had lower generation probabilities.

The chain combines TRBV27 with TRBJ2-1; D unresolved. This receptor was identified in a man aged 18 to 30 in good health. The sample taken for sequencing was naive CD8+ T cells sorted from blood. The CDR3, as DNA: TGTGCCAGCAGTTTATCCCAGACCTTTGCCTACAATGAGCAGTTCTTC. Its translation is CASSLSQTFAYNEQFF.